Listed here are 26 T cell receptor beta chains from one sample, sequenced in a study of blood T cells in healthy people across ages. With a J-beta primer mix and a sample-barcoded 5' primer, a second PCR ran about 7 to 12 cycles. MiXCR was run by TCRdb on the 5' RACE reads, yielding one entry per CDR3 protein. Counted here are 2 million or so distinct CDR3 sequences, 49% occurring once; the ten biggest clones make up 2.1%. The sequenced sample consisted of blood. The receptors originated from a woman aged 40 to 55 in good health.

This clonotype has just a few counts. The V and J genes are TRBV6-1 and TRBJ2-4; weak D call: TRBD2 (6 bases). The J call is in doubt because the DNA end fits TRBJ2-7 better. CDR1 and CDR2 (germline): MNHNS, SASEGT. CDR3 size: 10 residues. DNA for the CDR3: TGTGCCAGCGGGGGGTTCGAGCAGTACTTC. This sequence encodes CASGGFEQYF.

The chain recombines TRBV6-1 with TRBJ1-1; D is perhaps TRBD1 (6 bases). Per the germline V gene, CDR1 is MNHNS and CDR2 is SASEGT. V lost 3 bases to trimming and J lost 4 bases, with 12 bases between them. There are 14 residues in the CDR3. Here the CDR3 DNA reads TGTGCCAGCAGTGACACAGGGTGGGGCACTGAAGCTTTCTTT. This translates into CASSDTGWGTEAFF.

The gene calls are TRBV7-9 and TRBJ2-7; D is undetermined. The germline gives CDR1 SEHNR, CDR2 FQNEAQ (reference sequence). V was pared by 7 bases and J by 3 bases, with 16 bases between. CDR3 length: 14 amino acids. The CDR3 DNA reads as TGTGCCAGCACCACTTCAGCAGGTCTCTACGAGCAGTACTTC. This sequence encodes CASTTSAGLYEQYF.

The J gene is TRBJ1-6, the V gene TRBV7-9, with D hard to call. Germline lookup yields CDR1 SEHNR and CDR2 FQNEAQ (reference sequence). The CDR3 spans 12 residues. V was trimmed by 7 bases and J by 12 bases, leaving 13 bases between them. CDR3 in DNA: TGTGCCAGCATAAGCATGGAAGGACCCCTCCACTTT. This sequence encodes CASISMEGPLHF.

This rearrangement joins TRBV5-1 to TRBJ2-1; TRBD2 agrees at 11 bases. The V gene's germline CDR1 is SGHRS and CDR2 YFSETQ. V shed 3 bases, J shed 8 bases, and the junction held 4 bases outside the gene matches. This CDR3 is 14 amino acids long. CDR3 sequence (DNA): TGCGCCAGCAGCTCCATAGCGGGGGGGCATGAGCAGTTCTTC. Its protein is CASSSIAGGHEQFF.

The chain employs TRBV5-1 and TRBJ2-1, with a tentative D call TRBD2 (6 bases). The CDR3 contains 16 residues. Germline CDR1 SGHRS, CDR2 YFSETQ. Trimming removed 0 bases from V and 5 bases from J, with 15 bases in between. CDR3 sequence: CASSLGLGVANNEQFF. DNA for the CDR3: TGCGCCAGCAGCTTGGGACTAGGAGTAGCCAACAATGAGCAGTTCTTC.

The chain joins TRBV5-1 to TRBJ2-5, with 14 bases fitting TRBD2. After removal of 3 bases from V and 4 bases from J, the junction contained 11 bases not matched to a gene. Germline V gene data show CDR1 as SGHRS and CDR2 as YFSETQ. The CDR3 runs 18 residues. The CDR3, as DNA: TGCGCCAGCAGCTCGACGGGACTAGCGGGAGCCAAATCAGAGACCCAGTACTTC. This gives the protein CASSSTGLAGAKSETQYF. Drawing the rest from reference TRBV5-1 and TRBJ2-5, the complete variable domain is KAGVTQTPRYLIKTRGQQVTLSCSPISGHRSVSWYQQTPGQGLQFLFEYFSETQRNKGNFPGRFSGRQFSNSRSEMNVSTLELGDSALYLCASSSTGLAGAKSETQYFGPGTRLLVL.

This chain uses TRBV7-2 with TRBJ2-3, with D possibly being TRBD1 (6 bases). Germline V gene data show CDR1 as SGHTA and CDR2 as FQGNSA. V was pared by 3 bases and J by 2 bases, with 12 bases between. This CDR3 contains 15 residues. The CDR3 loop reads CASSLDSGNTDTQYF. CDR3 nucleotides: TGTGCCAGCAGCTTGGACAGTGGAAACACAGATACGCAGTATTTT.

This clonotype has only one observation. The V call is TRBV21-1, the J call TRBJ2-3; the table calls TRBD2, which could not be checked here. TRBV21-1 is a pseudogene. The CDR3 has 15 residues. CDR3 amino acids: CASSRRGGGADTQYF. CDR3 in DNA: TGTGCCAGCAGCCGGAGGGGCGGGGGGGCCGATACGCAGTATTTT.

This sequence joins TRBV20-1 and TRBJ2-7; 10 nucleotides match TRBD1. The V gene's germline CDR1 is DFQATT and CDR2 SNEGSKA (reference sequence). The V gene end was trimmed by 0 bases and the J gene end by 7 bases; junction bases not matched to a gene: 6. This CDR3 is built from 14 residues. CDR3 in amino acids: CSARDWDRGPEQYF. DNA for the CDR3: TGCAGTGCTAGAGATTGGGACAGGGGACCTGAGCAGTACTTC.

In this sample, this clonotype turned up many times. V and J are TRBV27 and TRBJ1-2, with 9 bases that match TRBD1. Germline V gene sequence: CDR1 MNHEY, CDR2 SMNVEV (reference sequence). With V trimmed by 3 bases and J by 4 bases, 3 bases remained unmatched. This CDR3 contains 14 residues. CDR3 loop: CASSFDRGVYGYTF. DNA of the CDR3: TGTGCCAGCAGTTTTGACAGGGGGGTCTATGGCTACACCTTC.

This clonotype was observed a few times. This rearrangement joins TRBV5-4 to TRBJ2-5; 12 nucleotides agree with TRBD2. J gave up 3 bases and V 1 base, and 7 bases lay outside the gene matches. This CDR3 spans 17 amino acids. Germline assignment: CDR1 SGHNT and CDR2 YYREEE (reference sequence). The CDR3 spells CASSLPSRTSGKETQYF. The CDR3 nucleotides are TGTGCCAGCAGCTTGCCGAGCCGGACTAGCGGGAAAGAGACCCAGTACTTC.

This clonotype showed up just a few times. CDR3 sequence: CASSQDWGSGPYEQYF. CDR3 coding DNA: TGCGCCAGCAGCCAAGATTGGGGGTCCGGACCCTACGAGCAGTACTTC. J is TRBJ2-7 and V is TRBV4-3, with D possibly being TRBD1 or TRBD2 (5 bases each). Trimming pared 0 bases from V and 2 bases from J, leaving 14 bases between. Germline-derived CDR1 and CDR2 are LGHNA and YSLEER. This CDR3 has 16 residues.

The rearrangement links TRBV12-3 or TRBV12-4 to TRBJ1-2, with D perhaps TRBD1 (5 bases). This CDR3 contains 12 residues. Trimming shortened V by 7 bases and J by 7 bases, and 13 bases separated the two germline ends. CDR3 protein: CASTLGGGGYTF. The CDR3 region has the DNA TGTGCCAGCACCCTGGGGGGAGGTGGCTACACCTTC.

The rearrangement uses TRBV20-1 and TRBJ2-5; no definite D call. CDR3 length equals 13 residues. Trimming pared 0 bases from V and 7 bases from J, leaving 12 bases between. The germline gives CDR1 DFQATT, CDR2 SNEGSKA (reference sequence). The CDR3 DNA sequence: TGCAGTGCTAGAGATAGACCCACGGTGACCCAGTACTTC. Amino acids: CSARDRPTVTQYF.

Details on this clonotype: The junction differs from germline at one of its ends, possibly a read error. CDR3 sequence: CANSQDSRYLYNEQFF. For the CDR3, the DNA is TGTGCCAACAGCCAAGACTCTAGGTATCTATACAATGAGCAGTTCTTC. The rearrangement links TRBV14 to TRBJ2-1; D not certain. This CDR3 has 16 residues. Germline V lookup: CDR1 SGHDN, CDR2 FVKESK.

This sequence joins TRBV14 and TRBJ2-4; D gene unclear. The DNA end is more similar to TRBJ2-5, so the J call may be wrong. The CDR3 runs to 14 residues. CDR1 SGHDN and CDR2 FVKESK come from the germline V gene. The CDR3: CASSQGLRRETQYF. CDR3 coding DNA: TGTGCCAGCAGCCAAGGGCTGCGGCGAGAGACCCAGTACTTC.

This clonotype was picked up one time. J is TRBJ2-6 and V is TRBV18; D unclear. The V gene lost 3 bases and the J gene lost 2 bases, with 14 bases spanning the gap. The CDR3 is made up of 17 amino acids. Germline V gives CDR1 KGHSH, CDR2 LQKENI. Written as DNA, the CDR3 is TGTGCCAGCTCACCTCCAGCTTGGGGAACTGGGGCCAACGTCCTGACTTTC. This codes for CASSPPAWGTGANVLTF.

This rearrangement joins TRBV29-1 to TRBJ2-3, with D unclear. The V gene's germline CDR1 is SQVTM and CDR2 ANQGSEA. There are 8 residues in the CDR3. CDR3 region: CETDTQYF. CDR3 DNA sequence: TGCGAGACAGATACGCAGTATTTT.

Notes on this clonotype: At one boundary the junction diverges from the germline segment, which might be a read error. The chain combines TRBV7-2 with TRBJ2-5; 7 bases line up with TRBD2. The CDR3 consists of 11 residues. Germline V gives CDR1 SGHTA, CDR2 FQGNSA. CDR3 protein: CASSLGGTEYF. CDR3 nucleotides: TGTGCCAGCAGCTTGGGGGGGACCGAGTACTTC.

The chain is built from TRBV28 and TRBJ2-7, with 8 bases matching TRBD2. Germline CDR1 and CDR2: MDHEN and SYDVKM. V gave up 4 bases and J gave up 2 bases; unmatched junction bases: 7. This CDR3 spans 15 amino acids. The DNA for the CDR3 is TGTGCCAGCAGTTCTGGGAGCGGGGGAACCTACGAGCAGTACTTC. This sequence encodes CASSSGSGGTYEQYF.

The sample holds a few counts of this clonotype. This chain links TRBV27 with TRBJ2-1; 10 nucleotides align to TRBD2. This CDR3 comprises 16 residues. CDR1 is MNHEY, CDR2 SMNVEV, per germline (reference sequence). The trim removed 4 bases at V and 3 bases at J, leaving 6 bases unmatched. CDR3 sequence (DNA): TGTGCCAGCAGTTCCTTAAGCGGGGGGGTCTACAATGAGCAGTTCTTC. It specifies CASSSLSGGVYNEQFF.

This clonotype was observed a single time. The chain uses TRBV20-1 and TRBJ2-5; 11 bases are shared with TRBD2. Germline trimming cut 6 bases from V and 7 bases from J; bases unmatched to any gene: 13. Germline V gives CDR1 DFQATT, CDR2 SNEGSKA (reference sequence). The CDR3 spans 15 residues. CDR3 amino acids: CSARPLAGGLVTQYF. Here the CDR3 DNA reads TGCAGTGCACGACCTTTAGCGGGGGGGCTTGTGACCCAGTACTTC.

This clonotype was seen a single time. The V and J genes are TRBV10-3 and TRBJ1-6; TRBD1 aligns across 7 bases. The V and J ends lost 10 bases and 8 bases, in that order; junction bases with no gene match: 8. The CDR3 contains 13 residues. Germline loops: CDR1 ENHRY, CDR2 SYGVKD. This chain's CDR3 is CATRQGGDSPLHF. CDR3 in DNA: TGTGCCACAAGGCAGGGGGGAGATTCACCCCTCCACTTT.

The chain combines TRBV10-3 with TRBJ1-2; D perhaps matches TRBD1 (6 bases). Deletions cut 2 bases from V and 2 bases from J, with 9 bases between. This CDR3 comprises 14 residues. Germline V gives CDR1 ENHRY, CDR2 SYGVKD. This CDR3 is CAISEIQGNYGYTF. Here the CDR3 DNA reads TGTGCCATCAGTGAGATTCAGGGGAACTATGGCTACACCTTC.

This clonotype turned up a few times. The chain joins TRBV12-3 or TRBV12-4 to TRBJ1-6; 11 positions agree with TRBD1. V gave up 5 bases and J gave up 6 bases; unmatched junction bases: 3. The CDR3 spans 15 residues. The DNA of the CDR3 is TGTGCCAGCAGTGGGACAGGGGGTGGTAATTCACCCCTCCACTTT. It is translated as CASSGTGGGNSPLHF.